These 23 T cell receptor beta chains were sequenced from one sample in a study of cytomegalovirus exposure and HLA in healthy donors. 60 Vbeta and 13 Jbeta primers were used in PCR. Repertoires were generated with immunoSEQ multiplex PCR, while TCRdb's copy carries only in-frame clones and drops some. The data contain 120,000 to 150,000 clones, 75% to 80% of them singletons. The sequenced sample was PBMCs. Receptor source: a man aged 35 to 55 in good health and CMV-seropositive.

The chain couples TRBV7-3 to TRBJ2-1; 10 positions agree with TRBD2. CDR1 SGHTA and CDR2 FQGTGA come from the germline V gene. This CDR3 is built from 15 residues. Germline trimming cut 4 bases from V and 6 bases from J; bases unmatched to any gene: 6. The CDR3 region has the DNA TGTGCCAGCAGCTACTCTAGCGGGAGCGTCAATGAGCAGTTCTTC. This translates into CASSYSSGSVNEQFF.

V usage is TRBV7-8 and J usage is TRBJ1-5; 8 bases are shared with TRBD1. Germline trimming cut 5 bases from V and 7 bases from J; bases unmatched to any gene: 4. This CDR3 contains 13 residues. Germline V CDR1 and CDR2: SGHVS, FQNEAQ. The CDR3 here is CASSVQGEQPQHF. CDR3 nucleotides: TGTGCCAGCAGCGTACAGGGGGAACAGCCCCAGCATTTT.

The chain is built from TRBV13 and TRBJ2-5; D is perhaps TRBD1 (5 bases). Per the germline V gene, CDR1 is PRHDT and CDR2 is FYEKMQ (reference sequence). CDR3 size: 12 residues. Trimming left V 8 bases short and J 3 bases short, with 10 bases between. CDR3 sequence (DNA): TGTGCCAGCTCCCCCAGGGAAGAGACCCAGTACTTC. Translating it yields CASSPREETQYF.

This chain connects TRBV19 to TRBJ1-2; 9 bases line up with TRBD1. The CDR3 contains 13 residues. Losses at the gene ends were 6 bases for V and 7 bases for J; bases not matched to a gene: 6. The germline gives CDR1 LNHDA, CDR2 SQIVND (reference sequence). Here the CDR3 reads CASSRDRDGGYTF. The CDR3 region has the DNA TGTGCCAGTAGCCGGGACAGGGATGGTGGCTACACCTTC.

In nucleotides, the CDR3 is TGTGCCAGCAGTGAGCGGGAGGGTCCGGTTTTTTTCTACACCGGGGAGCTGTTTTTT. It codes for CASSEREGPVFFYTGELFF. V usage is TRBV6-4 and J usage is TRBJ2-2; 9 bases are shared with TRBD2. In germline, CDR1 is MRHNA, CDR2 SNTAGT. The junction had 14 bases not matched to a gene; V was cut back by 3 bases and J by 3 bases. This CDR3 spans 19 amino acids.

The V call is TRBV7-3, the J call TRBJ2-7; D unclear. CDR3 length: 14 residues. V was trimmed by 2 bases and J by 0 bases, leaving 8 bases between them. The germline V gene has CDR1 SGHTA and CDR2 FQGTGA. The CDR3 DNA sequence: TGTGCCAGCAGCTTAGGAGTTAGCTCCTACGAGCAGTACTTC. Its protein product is CASSLGVSSYEQYF.

The CDR3 DNA is TGCGCCAGCAGCCAAGATTCGGTTGTAGCGACCCAGTACTTC. Residues: CASSQDSVVATQYF. The V gene is TRBV4-1, the J gene TRBJ2-5; the D is unclear. This CDR3 is 14 amino acids long. The germline V and J ends were trimmed by 0 bases and 7 bases, with 12 bases remaining between them. Germline V CDR1 and CDR2: MGHRA, YSYEKL.

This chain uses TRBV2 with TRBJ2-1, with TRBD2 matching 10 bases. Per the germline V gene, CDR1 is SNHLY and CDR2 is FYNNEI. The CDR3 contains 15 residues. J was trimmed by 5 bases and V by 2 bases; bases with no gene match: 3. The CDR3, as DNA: TGTGCCAGCAGTGAACGGCTAGCGGGGGACAATGAGCAGTTCTTC. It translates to CASSERLAGDNEQFF.

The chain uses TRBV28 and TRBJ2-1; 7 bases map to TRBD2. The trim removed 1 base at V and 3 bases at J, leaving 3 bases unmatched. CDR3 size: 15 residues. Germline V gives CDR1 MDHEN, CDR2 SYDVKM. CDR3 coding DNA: TGTGCCAGCAGTTTATCGGCTAGCGGCTACAATGAGCAGTTCTTC. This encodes CASSLSASGYNEQFF.

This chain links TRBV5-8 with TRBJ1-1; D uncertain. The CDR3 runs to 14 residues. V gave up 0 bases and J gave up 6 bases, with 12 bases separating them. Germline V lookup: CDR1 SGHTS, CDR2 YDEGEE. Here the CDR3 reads CASSLDAGFSEAFF. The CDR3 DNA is TGTGCCAGCAGCTTGGACGCGGGGTTCTCTGAAGCTTTCTTT.

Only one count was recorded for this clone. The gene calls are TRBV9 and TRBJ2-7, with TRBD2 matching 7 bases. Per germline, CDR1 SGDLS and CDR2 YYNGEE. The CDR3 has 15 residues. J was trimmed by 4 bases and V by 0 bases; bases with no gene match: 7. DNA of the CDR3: TGTGCCAGCAGCGTAGGGGGGGACTACTATTACGAGCAGTACTTC. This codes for CASSVGGDYYYEQYF.

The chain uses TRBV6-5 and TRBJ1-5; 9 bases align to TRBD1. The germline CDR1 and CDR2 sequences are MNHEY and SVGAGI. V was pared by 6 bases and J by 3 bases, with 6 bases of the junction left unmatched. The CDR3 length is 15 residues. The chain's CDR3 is CASRTDRGNNQPQHF. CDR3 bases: TGTGCCAGCAGAACTGACAGGGGGAACAATCAGCCCCAGCATTTT.

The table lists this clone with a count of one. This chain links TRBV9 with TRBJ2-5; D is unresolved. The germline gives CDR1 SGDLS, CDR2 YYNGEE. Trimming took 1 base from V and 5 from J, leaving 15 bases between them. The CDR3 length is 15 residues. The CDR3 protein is CASSVSPWARETQYF. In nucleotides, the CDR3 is TGTGCCAGCAGCGTATCCCCCTGGGCCAGGGAGACCCAGTACTTC.

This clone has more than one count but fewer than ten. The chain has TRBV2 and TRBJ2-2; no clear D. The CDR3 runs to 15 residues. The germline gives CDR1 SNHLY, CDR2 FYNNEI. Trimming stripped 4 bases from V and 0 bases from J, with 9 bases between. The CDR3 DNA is TGTGCCAGCAGTGTCGTGACACCGAACACCGGGGAGCTGTTTTTT. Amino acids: CASSVVTPNTGELFF.

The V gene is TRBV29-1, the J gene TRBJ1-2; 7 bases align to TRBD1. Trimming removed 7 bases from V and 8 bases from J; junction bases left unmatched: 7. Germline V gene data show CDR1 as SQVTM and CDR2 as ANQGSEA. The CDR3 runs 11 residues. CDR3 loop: CSAKQGEGYTF. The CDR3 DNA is TGCAGCGCGAAGCAGGGGGAGGGCTACACCTTC.

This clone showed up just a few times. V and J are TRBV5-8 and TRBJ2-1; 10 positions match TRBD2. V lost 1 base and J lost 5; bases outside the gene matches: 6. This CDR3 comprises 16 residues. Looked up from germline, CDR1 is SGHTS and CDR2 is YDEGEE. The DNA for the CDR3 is TGTGCCAGCAGCTTGTATTCTAGCGGGAGCCACAATGAGCAGTTCTTC. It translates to CASSLYSSGSHNEQFF.

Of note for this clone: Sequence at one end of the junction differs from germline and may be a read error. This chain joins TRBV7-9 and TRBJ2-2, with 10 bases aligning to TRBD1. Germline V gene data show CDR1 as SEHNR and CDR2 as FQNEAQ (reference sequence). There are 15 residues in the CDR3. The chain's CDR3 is CSSSPGQGRSGELFF. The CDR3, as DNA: TGTTCCAGCAGCCCGGGACAGGGGAGGTCCGGGGAGCTGTTTTTT.

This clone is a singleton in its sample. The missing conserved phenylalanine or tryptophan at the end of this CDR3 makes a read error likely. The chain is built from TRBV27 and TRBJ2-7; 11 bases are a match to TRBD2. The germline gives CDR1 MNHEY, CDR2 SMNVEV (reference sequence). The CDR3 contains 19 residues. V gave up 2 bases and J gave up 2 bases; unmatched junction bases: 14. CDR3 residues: CASSLKTSGSSLGTYEQYL. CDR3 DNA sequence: TGTGCCAGCAGTTTAAAAACTAGCGGGAGTTCATTGGGGACCTACGAGCAGTACCTC.

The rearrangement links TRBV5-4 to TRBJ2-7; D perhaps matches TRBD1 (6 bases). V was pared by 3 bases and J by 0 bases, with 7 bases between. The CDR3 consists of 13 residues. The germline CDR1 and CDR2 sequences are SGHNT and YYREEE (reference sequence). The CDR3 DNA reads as TGTGCCAGCAGCTCGGGACACTCCTACGAGCAGTACTTC. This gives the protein CASSSGHSYEQYF.

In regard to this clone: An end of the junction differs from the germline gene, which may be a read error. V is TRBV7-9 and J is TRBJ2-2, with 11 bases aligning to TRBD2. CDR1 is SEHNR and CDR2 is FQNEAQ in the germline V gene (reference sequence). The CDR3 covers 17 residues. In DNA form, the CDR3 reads TGTTCCAGCAGCGCCCCTACTAGCGGGAGGAACACCGGGGAGCTGTTTTTT. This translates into CSSSAPTSGRNTGELFF. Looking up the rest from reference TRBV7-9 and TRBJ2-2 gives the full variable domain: DTGVSQNPRHKITKRGQNVTFRCDPISEHNRLYWYRQTLGQGPEFLTYFQNEAQLEKSRLLSDRFSAERPKGSFSTLEIQRTEQGDSAMYLCSSSAPTSGRNTGELFFGEGSRLTVL.

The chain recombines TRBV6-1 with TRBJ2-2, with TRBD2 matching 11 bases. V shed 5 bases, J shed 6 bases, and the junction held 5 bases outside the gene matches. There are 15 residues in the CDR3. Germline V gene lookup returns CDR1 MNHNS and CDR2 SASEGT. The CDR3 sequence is CASSIAGGPPGELFF. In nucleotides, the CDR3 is TGTGCCAGCAGTATAGCGGGAGGGCCCCCCGGGGAGCTGTTTTTT.

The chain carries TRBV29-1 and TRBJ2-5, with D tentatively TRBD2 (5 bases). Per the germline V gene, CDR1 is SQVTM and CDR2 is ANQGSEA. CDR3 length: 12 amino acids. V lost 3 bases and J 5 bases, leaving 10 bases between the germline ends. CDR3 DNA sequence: TGCAGCGTTGAGCGGGTTTACGAGACCCAGTACTTC. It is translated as CSVERVYETQYF.

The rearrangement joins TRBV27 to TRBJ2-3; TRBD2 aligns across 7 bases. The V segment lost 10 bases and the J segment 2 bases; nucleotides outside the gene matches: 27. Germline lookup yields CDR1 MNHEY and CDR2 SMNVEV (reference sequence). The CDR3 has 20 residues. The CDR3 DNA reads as TGTGCCACCAGCTCTAGGCCCTGGGGAGTGCTGGGGGGGGACACAGATACGCAGTATTTT. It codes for CATSSRPWGVLGGDTDTQYF.